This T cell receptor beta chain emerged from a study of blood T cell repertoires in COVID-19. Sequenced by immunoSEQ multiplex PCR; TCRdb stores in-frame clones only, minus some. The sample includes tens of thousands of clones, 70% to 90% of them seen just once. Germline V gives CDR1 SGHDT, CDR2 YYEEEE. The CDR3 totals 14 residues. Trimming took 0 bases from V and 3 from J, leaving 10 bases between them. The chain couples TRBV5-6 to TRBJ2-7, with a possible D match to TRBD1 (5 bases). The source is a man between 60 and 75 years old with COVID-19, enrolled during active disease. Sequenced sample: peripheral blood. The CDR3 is CASSLGQQGYEQYF. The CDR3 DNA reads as TGTGCCAGCAGCTTGGGACAGCAAGGCTACGAGCAGTACTTC.